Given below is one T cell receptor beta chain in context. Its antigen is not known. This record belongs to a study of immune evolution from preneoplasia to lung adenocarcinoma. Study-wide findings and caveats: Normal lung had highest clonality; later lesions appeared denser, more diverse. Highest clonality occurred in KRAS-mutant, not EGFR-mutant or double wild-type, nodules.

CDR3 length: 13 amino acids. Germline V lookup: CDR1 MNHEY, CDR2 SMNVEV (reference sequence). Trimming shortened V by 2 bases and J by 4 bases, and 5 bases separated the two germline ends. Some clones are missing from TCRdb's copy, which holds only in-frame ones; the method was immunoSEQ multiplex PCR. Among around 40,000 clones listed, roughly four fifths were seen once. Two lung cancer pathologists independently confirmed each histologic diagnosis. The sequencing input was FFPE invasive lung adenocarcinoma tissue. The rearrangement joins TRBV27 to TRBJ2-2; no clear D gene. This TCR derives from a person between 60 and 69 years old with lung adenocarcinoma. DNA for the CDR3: TGTGCCAGCAGTTTACGCCCCACCGGGGAGCTGTTTTTT. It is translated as CASSLRPTGELFF.